The 10 T cell receptor beta chains presented below share a single source sample, sequenced in a study of CD8+CD57+ T cells in acquired aplastic anemia. Genomic DNA provided the template from which TCR beta VDJ and CDR3 profiles were obtained. TCRdb re-called the reads with MiXCR, one entry per CDR3 protein. Among roughly 80,000 distinct CDR3 sequences listed, 40% to 55% were seen once. The specimen sequenced was sorted CD4+, CD8+, or CD8+CD57+ T cells (not recorded which) from PBMCs. Source of these receptors: a human donor in good health, serving as a control.

The chain joins TRBV7-2 to TRBJ1-3; D is unresolved. Germline V gene sequence: CDR1 SGHTA, CDR2 FQGNSA. The CDR3 totals 13 residues. Trimming left V 6 bases short and J 1 base short, with 7 bases between. DNA of the CDR3: TGTGCCAGCAGGCGAGGGTCTGGAAACACCATATATTTT. Its protein is CASRRGSGNTIYF.

The chain couples TRBV5-8 to TRBJ2-5; TRBD2 might be the D (7 bases). Germline V lookup: CDR1 SGHTS, CDR2 YDEGEE. The CDR3 spans 15 residues. V was shortened by 2 bases and J by 1 base, with 12 bases between the two germline ends. CDR3 sequence reads: CASSFGGALQETQYF. DNA for the CDR3: TGTGCCAGCAGCTTTGGGGGGGCCCTCCAAGAGACCCAGTACTTC. The whole variable domain, filled in from reference TRBV5-8 and TRBJ2-5, reads EAGVTQSPTHLIKTRGQQATLRCSPISGHTSVYWYQQALGLGLQFLLWYDEGEERNRGNFPPRFSGRQFPNYSSELNVNALELEDSALYLCASSFGGALQETQYFGPGTRLLVL.

This clonotype was observed a handful of times. The chain recombines TRBV19 with TRBJ1-2, with 10 nucleotides matching TRBD1. Germline CDR1 LNHDA, CDR2 SQIVND (reference sequence). The CDR3 has 16 amino acids. Trimming removed 6 bases from V and 1 base from J; junction bases left unmatched: 8. The CDR3 protein is CASRPGTGALNYGYTF. The CDR3 nucleotides are TGTGCCAGTAGGCCCGGGACAGGGGCTCTTAACTATGGCTACACCTTC.

This chain connects TRBV11-2 to TRBJ2-7; a weak D match, TRBD2 (5 bases). CDR3 length: 14 residues. The V gene's germline CDR1 is SGHAT and CDR2 FQNNGV. V lost 5 bases and J 5 bases, leaving 16 bases between the germline ends. The CDR3 DNA follows: TGTGCCAGCAGCCCATGGACGGGGATCCACGAGCAGTACTTC. It translates to CASSPWTGIHEQYF. The full variable domain, completed using reference TRBV11-2 and TRBJ2-7, is EAGVAQSPRYKIIEKRQSVAFWCNPISGHATLYWYQQILGQGPKLLIQFQNNGVVDDSQLPKDRFSAERLKGVDSTLKIQPAKLEDSAVYLCASSPWTGIHEQYFGPGTRLTVT.

There are many counts of this clonotype. The rearrangement uses TRBV9 and TRBJ1-3; 7 bases fit TRBD1. V was pared by 3 bases and J by 0 bases, with 6 bases of the junction left unmatched. The CDR3 is made up of 16 amino acids. Germline assignment: CDR1 SGDLS and CDR2 YYNGEE. As DNA, the CDR3 is TGTGCCAGCAGCGCAACAGGGGTCGGCTCTGGAAACACCATATATTTT. It yields the protein CASSATGVGSGNTIYF.

This clonotype was observed a few times. V usage is TRBV5-8 and J usage is TRBJ1-2; the D is unclear. The CDR3 sequence is 15 residues long. The V end was cut by 0 bases, the J end by 1 base, with 10 bases between. From germline, CDR1 is SGHTS and CDR2 YDEGEE. CDR3 sequence reads: CASSLEQTLNYGYTF. As DNA, the CDR3 is TGTGCCAGCAGCTTGGAACAGACCCTTAACTATGGCTACACCTTC.

This clonotype was recorded at least ten times. This sequence joins TRBV7-2 and TRBJ1-2; tentative D call: TRBD1 (5 bases). CDR3 length: 14 amino acids. Trimming shortened V by 2 bases and J by 8 bases, and 15 bases separated the two germline ends. Germline CDR1 and CDR2: SGHTA and FQGNSA. For the CDR3, the DNA is TGTGCCAGCAGCTTAATTGCAGGGCCGCAAGGCTACACCTTC. It is translated as CASSLIAGPQGYTF.

The CDR3 DNA reads as TGTGCCATCAGTTTGGGCAGGCCCCCCTACGAGCAGTACTTC. Protein sequence: CAISLGRPPYEQYF. The gene calls are TRBV10-3 and TRBJ2-7; D gene unclear. The CDR3 has 14 residues. Looked up from germline, CDR1 is ENHRY and CDR2 is SYGVKD. Trimming removed 5 bases from V and 2 bases from J, with 13 bases in between.

The chain uses TRBV4-1 and TRBJ2-3; D is perhaps TRBD2 (6 bases). Germline values: CDR1 MGHRA, CDR2 YSYEKL. This CDR3 region has 14 residues. Trimming removed 2 bases at V and 10 bases at J, with 16 bases between. This chain's CDR3 is CASSQLEGGPAQYF. CDR3 nucleotides: TGCGCCAGCAGCCAATTGGAGGGAGGCCCTGCGCAGTATTTT.

The chain couples TRBV2 to TRBJ2-7, with 7 bases fitting TRBD1. The CDR3 is 14 amino acids. Germline V lookup: CDR1 SNHLY, CDR2 FYNNEI. Trimming cost V 6 bases and J 2 bases; bases outside gene matches: 7. In DNA, the CDR3 is TGTGCCAGCAGCCTAGACAGGGAAACCTACGAGCAGTACTTC. Translation gives CASSLDRETYEQYF. Supplemented by reference TRBV2 and TRBJ2-7, the full variable domain reads EPEVTQTPSHQVTQMGQEVILRCVPISNHLYFYWYRQILGQKVEFLVSFYNNEISEKSEIFDDQFSVERPDGSNFTLKIRSTKLEDSAMYFCASSLDRETYEQYFGPGTRLTVT.